This is a list of T cell receptor beta chains from one sample in a study of vaccination and CD4 T cells after COVID-19. MiXCR, applied by TCRdb to the PCR reads, yields one record per CDR3 protein. The sample records more than 9,500 distinct CDR3 sequences, roughly 60% being singletons. No cognate antigen is known for these TCRs. Source material: CD4+ T cells from blood, cultured in vitro. These receptors were taken from a human donor who had recovered from COVID-19. The CDR3 runs from the conserved cysteine through the conserved F or W. The order of the fields is D gene, V gene, J gene, clone size, CDR3 protein, CDR3 DNA. D genes are given only for firm matches. For some rows the clone size is stated as once, few or many, or as a class when expanded; others skip it.

-	TRBV20-1	TRBJ2-5	-	CSARDSVLETQYF	TGCAGTGCTAGGGACTCGGTCCTAGAGACCCAGTACTTC
-	TRBV6-4	TRBJ1-1	-	CASSASAGITEAFF	TGTGCCAGCAGTGCGTCAGCTGGTATCACTGAAGCTTTCTTT
-	TRBV20-1	TRBJ2-3	-	CSARHYRTDTQYF	TGCAGTGCTAGACACTATCGCACAGATACGCAGTATTTT
TRBD2	TRBV6-5	TRBJ2-5	-	CASSSGLAVYQETQYF	TGTGCCAGCAGTTCGGGACTAGCGGTTTACCAAGAGACCCAGTACTTC
-	TRBV27	TRBJ1-5	-	CASSLRPNSNQPQHF	TGTGCCAGCAGTTTAAGGCCCAATAGCAATCAGCCCCAGCATTTT
TRBD1	TRBV6-1	TRBJ2-3	-	CASEGGTGSTDTQYF	TGTGCCAGCGAGGGGGGGACAGGGTCGACAGATACGCAGTATTTT
-	TRBV10-3	TRBJ2-1	few	CAISESVGNYNEQFF	TGTGCCATCAGTGAGTCGGTCGGGAACTACAATGAGCAGTTCTTC
-	TRBV21-1	TRBJ2-7	few	CASSKPVTESYEQYF	TGTGCCAGCAGCAAGCCGGTGACAGAATCCTACGAGCAGTACTTC
TRBD2	TRBV7-3	TRBJ2-1	-	CASSVRLAGANEQFF	TGTGCCAGCAGCGTTCGACTAGCGGGAGCCAATGAGCAGTTCTTC
TRBD2	TRBV6-1	TRBJ2-5	-	CASRGLAETQYF	TGTGCCAGCCGGGGACTAGCGGAGACCCAGTACTTC
-	TRBV20-1	TRBJ2-2	few	CSARGGTGELFF	TGCAGTGCTAGAGGGGGCACCGGGGAGCTGTTTTTT
-	TRBV6-2/TRBV6-3	TRBJ2-7	-	CASSFNPHEQYF	TGTGCCAGCAGTTTCAATCCCCACGAGCAGTACTTC
-	TRBV27	TRBJ2-7	-	CASRDIWTGARGEQYF	TGTGCCAGCAGGGATATTTGGACCGGGGCCCGCGGTGAGCAGTACTTC
TRBD1	TRBV28	TRBJ1-6	-	CASSPSTGIGSPLHF	TGTGCCAGCAGTCCATCGACAGGGATCGGATCACCCCTCCACTTT
-	TRBV12-3/TRBV12-4	TRBJ2-7	-	CASSFGLGGSYEQYF	TGTGCCAGCAGTTTCGGACTTGGGGGTTCCTACGAGCAGTACTTC
TRBD2	TRBV5-8	TRBJ2-5	-	CASSASGKGPETQYF	TGTGCCAGCAGTGCAAGCGGGAAAGGGCCAGAGACCCAGTACTTC
-	TRBV6-1	TRBJ2-2	-	CASSDGSVRSGELFF	TGTGCCAGCAGTGATGGGTCGGTGCGGTCCGGGGAGCTGTTTTTT
TRBD1	TRBV6-2/TRBV6-3	TRBJ2-3	-	CASSPTGTGTDTQYF	TGTGCCAGCAGTCCGACCGGGACAGGCACAGATACGCAGTATTTT
-	TRBV15	TRBJ2-1	-	CATSRGGLNEQFF	TGTGCCACCAGCAGAGGGGGACTGAATGAGCAGTTCTTC
-	TRBV6-2/TRBV6-3	TRBJ1-6	once	CASRGNNSPLHF	TGTGCCTCAAGGGGTAACAATTCACCCCTCCACTTT
-	TRBV20-1	TRBJ2-1	-	CSARVGAAKAGEQFF	TGCAGTGCTAGAGTTGGAGCGGCCAAGGCGGGTGAGCAGTTCTTC
-	TRBV7-9	TRBJ2-3	-	CASSLGSRGNTQYF	TGTGCCAGCAGCTTAGGTAGCCGAGGAAATACGCAGTATTTT
-	TRBV20-1	TRBJ2-1	-	CSAPGGHEQFF	TGCAGTGCCCCCGGGGGGCATGAGCAGTTCTTC
TRBD2	TRBV2	TRBJ2-5	few	CASIGTSGMGGETQYF	TGTGCCAGCATAGGGACTAGCGGGATGGGGGGAGAGACCCAGTACTTC
-	TRBV30	TRBJ1-5	few	CAWSGGLVSNQPQHF	TGTGCCTGGAGCGGGGGCCTAGTTAGCAATCAGCCCCAGCATTTT
-	TRBV5-4	TRBJ1-4	-	CASSFMDEKLFF	TGTGCCAGCAGCTTTATGGATGAAAAACTGTTTTTT
-	TRBV27	TRBJ1-5	-	CASSDRTDSNQPQHF	TGTGCCAGCAGCGATCGGACAGATAGCAATCAGCCCCAGCATTTT